This is a list of T cell receptor beta chains from one sample in a study of cytomegalovirus exposure and HLA in healthy donors. Some clones are missing from TCRdb's copy, which holds only in-frame ones; the method was immunoSEQ multiplex PCR. The table includes some 330,000 clones, roughly 85% detected once. Source material: PBMCs. These receptors all stem from a woman in her late teens or twenties in good health and CMV-seronegative. CDR3s include the opening cysteine and the closing phenylalanine or tryptophan. The D gene is left open where the match is weak. Size values are once, few and many counts, or a class for expanded clones, and some rows have none.

D gene,clone size,J gene,V gene,CDR3 DNA,CDR3 protein
TRBD1,-,TRBJ2-7,TRBV5-1,TGCGCCAGCAGCTTGGTCCAGGGGGCGGGGTACGAGCAGTACTTC,CASSLVQGAGYEQYF
-,-,TRBJ1-1,TRBV18,TGTGCCAGCTCACCAGCGGGCTATCCGAACACTGAAGCTTTCTTT,CASSPAGYPNTEAFF
-,-,TRBJ2-5,TRBV19,TGTGCCAGTAGTATCCCCGGGAGCGTAGCTCAGTACTTC,CASSIPGSVAQYF
-,-,TRBJ1-1,TRBV28,TGTGCCAGCAGTTTGGCGTGGAGGACTGAAGCTTTCTTT,CASSLAWRTEAFF
TRBD1,-,TRBJ1-2,TRBV6-1,TGTGCCAGCCGCCCAACAGGGGTTCGCGGCTACACCTTC,CASRPTGVRGYTF
-,-,TRBJ2-1,TRBV4-2,TGTGCCAGCAGCCAAGATATGGGCAGTAAGCAGTTCTTC,CASSQDMGSKQFF
TRBD1,-,TRBJ2-2,TRBV7-6,TGTGCCAGCAGCTTAGACGAACCACAGGACAGGGTTTCCACCGGGGAGCTGTTTTTT,CASSLDEPQDRVSTGELFF
TRBD1,-,TRBJ2-2,TRBV4-3,TGCGCCAGCAGCCAAGTTTCGTTTTTAAGGGCTGACAGGGCCACCGGGGAGCTGTTTTTT,CASSQVSFLRADRATGELFF
TRBD1,-,TRBJ1-5,TRBV9,TGTGCCAGCAGCCCAGGACAGGGCGTTAGCAATCAGCCCCAGCATTTT,CASSPGQGVSNQPQHF
TRBD2,-,TRBJ2-3,TRBV5-1,TGCGCCAGCAGCATAAGCGGGAGGGAAACAGATACGCAGTATTTT,CASSISGRETDTQYF
TRBD1,once,TRBJ1-1,TRBV6-6,TGTGCCAGCGGTACCGTCAGGGGGTCAGAAGCTTTCTTT,CASGTVRGSEAFF
TRBD2,-,TRBJ2-3,TRBV5-1,TGCGCCAGCAGCCTCGGGACTAGCGGTGACTCTAGCACAGATACGCAGTATTTT,CASSLGTSGDSSTDTQYF
-,-,TRBJ2-3,TRBV5-1,TGCGCCAGCAGCTCCGCGGGGGCCGGCACAGATACGCAGTATTTT,CASSSAGAGTDTQYF
-,-,TRBJ2-7,TRBV19,TGTGCCACAGGACCGGATTTCGGGATCGAGCAGTACTTC,CATGPDFGIEQYF
-,-,TRBJ2-5,TRBV7-8,TGTGCCAGCAGCCTCCGGGACACCCAAGAGACCCAGTACTTC,CASSLRDTQETQYF
-,-,TRBJ1-1,TRBV5-1,TGCGCCAGCAGCCTCCCTCCAGTGCCGGCCGTTGAGGGCACTGAAGCTTTCTTT,CASSLPPVPAVEGTEAFF
-,once,TRBJ2-5,TRBV25-1,TGTGCCAGCAGTGAAAGTCGGGAGACCCAGTACTTC,CASSESRETQYF
TRBD1,once,TRBJ2-7,TRBV7-2,TGTGCCAGCAGCTTACAGGGACAGGGGTACGAGCAGTACTTC,CASSLQGQGYEQYF
-,-,TRBJ2-2,TRBV19,TGTGCCAGTTCTATACAGGATTCGAACACCGGGGAGCTGTTTTTT,CASSIQDSNTGELFF
-,-,TRBJ2-2,TRBV5-1,TGCGCCAGCAGCCCGGGGTGGGGTTCAAACACCGGGGAGCTGTTTTTT,CASSPGWGSNTGELFF
-,-,TRBJ2-5,TRBV4-2,TGTGCCAGCAGCCAAGGGACAGCGGAAGAGACCCAGTACTTC,CASSQGTAEETQYF
-,-,TRBJ2-3,TRBV9,TGTGCCAGCAGCGGTAGCGCCTTCACAGATACGCAGTATTTT,CASSGSAFTDTQYF
TRBD1,-,TRBJ2-7,TRBV5-1,TGCGCCAGCAGCTTGGGGGATACTGGGGACAGGACCATCTACGAGCAGTACTTC,CASSLGDTGDRTIYEQYF
TRBD1,-,TRBJ2-1,TRBV5-4,TGTGCCAGCAGCTCATCCGGGACAGGGCTCTACAATGAGCAGTTCTTC,CASSSSGTGLYNEQFF
TRBD2,-,TRBJ2-2,TRBV11-3,TGTGCCAGCAGCTCTCCCGCTAGCGGGAGCCGCGGGGAGCTGTTTTTT,CASSSPASGSRGELFF
TRBD2,-,TRBJ2-7,TRBV9,TGTGCCAGCAGCGGGGGACTAGCGGATCTATACGAGCAGTACTTC,CASSGGLADLYEQYF
TRBD2,-,TRBJ2-7,TRBV27,TGTGCCAGCAGTTCCTTAGCGGGACGGGGCTACGAGCAGTACTTC,CASSSLAGRGYEQYF
TRBD2,once,TRBJ2-7,TRBV27,TGTGCCAGCAGTATCACCGGGACTAGCGGGAGGGAGCAGTACTTC,CASSITGTSGREQYF
-,-,TRBJ1-2,TRBV11-2,TGTGCCAGCAGCCCAGACATATCTAACTATGGCTACACCTTC,CASSPDISNYGYTF
TRBD2,-,TRBJ2-7,TRBV7-2,TGTGCCAGCAGCATCGGAAGCGGGAGGGCCTCGAAGGAGCAGTACTTC,CASSIGSGRASKEQYF
TRBD1,-,TRBJ2-3,TRBV25-1,TGTGCCAGCCAGGACAGGCTAAGCACAGATACGCAGTATTTT,CASQDRLSTDTQYF
-,-,TRBJ1-1,TRBV5-6,TGTGCCAGCAGCCAGGACTATTCCCTGGGGAACACTGAAGCTTTCTTT,CASSQDYSLGNTEAFF
TRBD2,-,TRBJ2-1,TRBV2,TGTGCCAGCAGAGCGTTAGCGGGAGTATCCTACAATGAGCAGTTCTTC,CASRALAGVSYNEQFF
TRBD1,-,TRBJ1-1,TRBV4-2,TGTGCCAGCAGCCCCCTCGGGACAGGATATAACCCTGAAGCTTTCTTT,CASSPLGTGYNPEAFF
-,-,TRBJ2-4,TRBV18,TGTGCCAGCTCACCACTGGGGGCAGCCGCACTAGCCAAAAACATTCAGTACTTC,CASSPLGAAALAKNIQYF
-,once,TRBJ2-5,TRBV2,TGTGCCAGCAGTGAGCAGACAGCCCAAGAGACCCAGTACTTC,CASSEQTAQETQYF
-,once,TRBJ1-2,TRBV18,TGTGCCAGCTCCGCCGGTGCGAATGGCTACACCTTC,CASSAGANGYTF
-,few,TRBJ1-2,TRBV5-1,TGCGCCAGCAGCCCCCGGACAGACGGGTATGGCTACACCTTC,CASSPRTDGYGYTF
TRBD1,-,TRBJ1-1,TRBV2,TGTGCCACAAGACAGGGCATGAACACTGAAGCTTTCTTT,CATRQGMNTEAFF
-,-,TRBJ2-2,TRBV6-5,TGTGCCAGCAGTTACTCCGGGGAATCCGGGGAGCTGTTTTTT,CASSYSGESGELFF
-,-,TRBJ2-5,TRBV6-5,TGTGCCAGCTCGACAGGCTCGAAGACCCAGTACTTC,CASSTGSKTQYF
-,-,TRBJ1-2,TRBV6-6,TGTGCCAGCAATACCGGGGGTTACGGAATCTATGGCTACACCTTC,CASNTGGYGIYGYTF
TRBD2,few,TRBJ2-7,TRBV5-1,TGCGCCAGCAGCCCGGGGGGAGGCGTGGGTTCCTACGAGCAGTACTTC,CASSPGGGVGSYEQYF
TRBD2,-,TRBJ2-1,TRBV15,TGTGCCACCAGCAGAGGTACGGGAGGATACAATGAGCAGTTCTTC,CATSRGTGGYNEQFF
-,-,TRBJ1-4,TRBV28,TGTGCCAGCAGTTTAAGTTTAGGGGCAAATGAAAAACTGTTTTTT,CASSLSLGANEKLFF
-,-,TRBJ2-2,TRBV5-1,TGCGCCAGCAGCCCGGACGGGAGCACCGGGGAGCTGTTTTTT,CASSPDGSTGELFF
TRBD2,-,TRBJ2-3,TRBV11-2,TGTGCCAGCAGCTTAGTCCCTGGACTAGCGGGGGCAGATACGCAGTATTTT,CASSLVPGLAGADTQYF
TRBD2,-,TRBJ2-7,TRBV27,TGTGCCAGCAGTTTTTCGGGAGGGAGGTACGAGCAGTACTTC,CASSFSGGRYEQYF
TRBD1,-,TRBJ2-7,TRBV11-2,TGTGCCAGCAGCTCGATAAGGACAGGGGTTAGCTACGAGCAGTACTTC,CASSSIRTGVSYEQYF
TRBD1,-,TRBJ1-2,TRBV7-9,TGTGCCAGCAGCTCGGGACAGGGGAGGGCCGGCTACACCTTC,CASSSGQGRAGYTF
TRBD2,once,TRBJ2-3,TRBV23-1,TGCGCCAGCAGTCAGCGACTAGCGGGGGACACAGATACGCAGTATTTT,CASSQRLAGDTDTQYF
-,-,TRBJ1-2,TRBV6-1,TGTGCCAGCACGCTACAGAGTACTAACTATGGCTACACCTTC,CASTLQSTNYGYTF
-,-,TRBJ2-7,TRBV27,TGTGCCAGCAGGGATGACAGCTACGAGCAGTACTTC,CASRDDSYEQYF
TRBD1,-,TRBJ1-4,TRBV7-9,TGTGCCAGCAGCACCGGGACAGGAAATAATGAAAAACTGTTTTTT,CASSTGTGNNEKLFF